These 21 T cell receptor beta chains originate from one sample sequenced in a study of OX40 agonist ivuxolimab in advanced cancers. The receptor library was made with the immunoSEQ multiplex PCR assay. Imported from immuneACCESS, the table was reduced by TCRdb to in-frame sequences with V and J called. These copies leave out some clones; in studies compared against another copy, an unresolved V gene accounts for under half, and the cause of the remainder is not known. For this sample the table gives some 17,000 clones, of which roughly 84% were detected only once. Over 10% of the sample is taken by the ten largest. Specimen: CD4+ or CD8+ T cells sorted from blood, collected in a trial of the OX40 agonist ivuxolimab. These receptors were taken from an adult with an advanced solid tumor such as melanoma, head and neck, liver or kidney cancer.

This rearrangement joins TRBV15 to TRBJ2-7; TRBD1 might be the D (5 bases). This CDR3 spans 14 amino acids. Germline CDR1 is LNHNV and CDR2 is YYDKDF (reference sequence). Trimming shortened V by 8 bases and J by 1 base, and 15 bases separated the two germline ends. The CDR3 DNA follows: TGTGCCACCCGACACGACAGCTTGTCCTACGAGCAGTACTTC. This encodes CATRHDSLSYEQYF.

The chain recombines TRBV2 with TRBJ2-3; no clear D gene. Germline V gives CDR1 SNHLY, CDR2 FYNNEI. The germline V and J ends were trimmed by 5 bases and 1 base, with 13 bases remaining between them. The CDR3 sequence is 15 residues long. The CDR3, as DNA: TGTGCCAGCAGTTCAAGACCCACTGGCACAGATACGCAGTATTTT. Protein: CASSSRPTGTDTQYF.

The J gene is TRBJ1-2, the V gene TRBV6-5; D call uncertain. The CDR3 runs 14 residues. Deletions cut 8 bases from V and 6 bases from J, with 19 bases between. CDR1 and CDR2 (germline): MNHEY, SVGAGI. CDR3 loop: CASRLGRIVDGYTF. The CDR3 DNA sequence: TGTGCCAGCCGATTAGGACGGATCGTCGATGGCTACACCTTC.

This chain uses TRBV7-9 with TRBJ1-2; D may be TRBD1 (6 bases). There are 14 residues in the CDR3. V was pared by 2 bases and J by 8 bases, with 15 bases between. Germline V gene data show CDR1 as SEHNR and CDR2 as FQNEAQ (reference sequence). The CDR3, as DNA: TGTGCCAGCAGCTTATTGGGAGCAGGGGAAGGCTACACCTTC. This gives the protein CASSLLGAGEGYTF.

This clone was counted between two and nine times. V and J are TRBV19 and TRBJ2-7, with D unclear. The V gene lost 7 bases and the J gene lost 2 bases, with 18 bases spanning the gap. The CDR3 extends over 15 amino acids. Germline loops: CDR1 LNHDA, CDR2 SQIVND (reference sequence). CDR3 DNA sequence: TGTGCCAGTACCACACTGCGCCTATTACCCTACGAGCAGTACTTC. Its translation: CASTTLRLLPYEQYF.

J is TRBJ2-3 and V is TRBV18; D is unresolved. The germline gives CDR1 KGHSH, CDR2 LQKENI. V lost 6 bases, J lost 3 bases, and 7 bases lay in between. This CDR3 comprises 12 residues. The CDR3 loop is CASSPSTDTQYF. CDR3 bases: TGTGCCAGCTCCCCGTCAACAGATACGCAGTATTTT.

The V gene is TRBV10-3, the J gene TRBJ2-7, with unresolved D. The CDR3 runs 11 residues. Trimming pared 2 bases from V and 2 bases from J, leaving 1 base between. The V gene's germline CDR1 is ENHRY and CDR2 SYGVKD. The CDR3 sequence: CAISETYEQYF. In DNA, the CDR3 is TGTGCCATCAGTGAGACCTACGAGCAGTACTTC.

The chain links TRBV28 to TRBJ2-5; TRBD1 matches 7 bases. The CDR3 is 13 amino acids. CDR1 MDHEN and CDR2 SYDVKM come from the germline V gene. With 3 bases clipped from V and 10 bases from J, the junction kept 8 bases outside the gene matches. DNA of the CDR3: TGTGCCAGCAGTTTGCCTACAGGGGTTGGCCAGTACTTC. Residues: CASSLPTGVGQYF.

The chain couples TRBV28 to TRBJ1-5; no clear D gene. The CDR3 spans 15 residues. V was trimmed by 7 bases and J by 2 bases, leaving 15 bases between them. CDR1 MDHEN and CDR2 SYDVKM come from the germline V gene. CDR3 nucleotides: TGTGCCAGCACCTGGGGAGATCGTGGCAATCAGCCCCAGCATTTT. Its translation: CASTWGDRGNQPQHF.

The sample holds one count of this clone. The rearrangement links TRBV27 to TRBJ1-1; D unresolved. This CDR3 has 13 amino acids. Germline V gives CDR1 MNHEY, CDR2 SMNVEV (reference sequence). The V end was cut by 1 base, the J end by 1 base, with 4 bases between. The DNA for the CDR3 is TGTGCCAGCAGTTTATGGCAGAACACTGAAGCTTTCTTT. Translated: CASSLWQNTEAFF.

The genes are TRBV7-9 and TRBJ1-4; 8 nucleotides line up with TRBD1. The V segment lost 4 bases and the J segment 8 bases; nucleotides outside the gene matches: 9. Germline loops: CDR1 SEHNR, CDR2 FQNEAQ (reference sequence). The CDR3 sequence is 15 residues long. This CDR3 reads CASSSEDREREKLFF. The CDR3, as DNA: TGTGCCAGCAGCTCCGAGGACAGGGAGCGGGAAAAACTGTTTTTT.

The chain carries TRBV27 and TRBJ1-2, with 8 bases fitting TRBD1. The V segment lost 6 bases and the J segment 1 base; nucleotides outside the gene matches: 1. The CDR3 is made up of 13 amino acids. Looked up from germline, CDR1 is MNHEY and CDR2 is SMNVEV (reference sequence). The CDR3 spells CASSRGHNYGYTF. As DNA, the CDR3 is TGTGCCAGCAGCAGGGGGCATAACTATGGCTACACCTTC.

This clone was picked up a small number of times. This rearrangement joins TRBV19 to TRBJ1-2, with a tentative D call TRBD1 (5 bases). The length of the CDR3 is 16 residues. Germline V gene sequence: CDR1 LNHDA, CDR2 SQIVND (reference sequence). V shed 1 base and J shed 8 bases, with 20 bases lying between them. CDR3 residues: CASSIGSTGGGGGYTF. CDR3 nucleotide sequence: TGTGCCAGTAGTATAGGGTCGACTGGCGGGGGAGGCGGCTACACCTTC. Full variable domain (remainder filled in from reference TRBV19 and TRBJ1-2): DGGITQSPKYLFRKEGQNVTLSCEQNLNHDAMYWYRQDPGQGLRLIYYSQIVNDFQKGDIAEGYSVSREKKESFPLTVTSAQKNPTAFYLCASSIGSTGGGGGYTFGSGTRLTVV.

This clone has just a few counts. This chain joins TRBV4-2 and TRBJ1-1; perhaps TRBD1 as D (6 bases). V gave up 5 bases and J gave up 6 bases, with 13 bases separating them. This CDR3 spans 13 amino acids. Germline CDR1 and CDR2: LGHNA and YNFKEQ. CDR3 in DNA: TGTGCCAGCAGCGAACCAGGGGTCGCTGAAGCTTTCTTT. Protein product: CASSEPGVAEAFF.

The rearrangement uses TRBV6-1 and TRBJ1-3; 7 bases align to TRBD1. Germline loops: CDR1 MNHNS, CDR2 SASEGT. This CDR3 is built from 16 residues. The junction had 6 bases not matched to a gene; V was cut back by 0 bases and J by 4 bases. CDR3 in DNA: TGTGCCAGCAGTGAAGCGCTTCTAGGGGGCGGAAACACCATATATTTT. Its translation: CASSEALLGGGNTIYF.

The V gene is TRBV5-1, the J gene TRBJ1-2, with 7 bases that match TRBD1. Germline V CDR1 and CDR2: SGHRS, YFSETQ. After removal of 4 bases from V and 5 bases from J, the junction contained 8 bases not matched to a gene. The CDR3 covers 14 residues. The CDR3 DNA sequence: TGCGCCAGCAGCCAGTGGACAGGCCAGTATGGCTACACCTTC. It translates to CASSQWTGQYGYTF.

This chain joins TRBV5-5 and TRBJ2-3; D is unclear. In germline, CDR1 is SGHKS, CDR2 YYEKEE (reference sequence). Trimming left V 6 bases short and J 2 bases short, with 10 bases between. The CDR3 has 13 residues. The CDR3: CASTETYTDTQYF. Written as DNA, the CDR3 is TGTGCCAGCACCGAAACGTACACAGATACGCAGTATTTT.

The genes are TRBV28 and TRBJ2-3; D could derive from TRBD1 or TRBD2 (6 bases each). The CDR3 has 15 residues. The V gene's germline CDR1 is MDHEN and CDR2 SYDVKM. V was cut by 3 bases and J by 5 bases, with 15 bases left in between. CDR3 DNA sequence: TGTGCCAGCAGTTTGGGGGGCCAGACGTTAGATACGCAGTATTTT. Protein: CASSLGGQTLDTQYF.

The chain links TRBV19 to TRBJ1-2; 9 positions agree with TRBD1. Germline V lookup: CDR1 LNHDA, CDR2 SQIVND (reference sequence). The CDR3 spans 14 residues. V lost 6 bases and J lost 3; bases outside the gene matches: 5. The CDR3: CASRTTGGDYGYTF. The CDR3 nucleotides read TGTGCCAGTAGAACCACAGGGGGCGACTATGGCTACACCTTC.

This chain joins TRBV5-6 and TRBJ2-7; 7 bases map to TRBD2. Trimming cost V 2 bases and J 3 bases; bases outside gene matches: 8. Looked up from germline, CDR1 is SGHDT and CDR2 is YYEEEE. CDR3 size: 15 residues. The CDR3 sequence: CASSLSGKPIYEQYF. DNA of the CDR3: TGTGCCAGCAGCTTAAGCGGGAAACCGATCTACGAGCAGTACTTC.

This clone was recorded once. The chain joins TRBV29-1 to TRBJ2-3; TRBD1 aligns across 12 bases. V dropped 2 bases and J dropped 8; count of bases not matched to a gene: 8. CDR1 and CDR2 from the germline V gene are SQVTM and ANQGSEA. The length of the CDR3 is 15 residues. The CDR3 region is CSVEPRDRGPGTQYF. CDR3 in DNA: TGCAGCGTTGAACCCCGGGACAGGGGGCCTGGTACGCAGTATTTT.